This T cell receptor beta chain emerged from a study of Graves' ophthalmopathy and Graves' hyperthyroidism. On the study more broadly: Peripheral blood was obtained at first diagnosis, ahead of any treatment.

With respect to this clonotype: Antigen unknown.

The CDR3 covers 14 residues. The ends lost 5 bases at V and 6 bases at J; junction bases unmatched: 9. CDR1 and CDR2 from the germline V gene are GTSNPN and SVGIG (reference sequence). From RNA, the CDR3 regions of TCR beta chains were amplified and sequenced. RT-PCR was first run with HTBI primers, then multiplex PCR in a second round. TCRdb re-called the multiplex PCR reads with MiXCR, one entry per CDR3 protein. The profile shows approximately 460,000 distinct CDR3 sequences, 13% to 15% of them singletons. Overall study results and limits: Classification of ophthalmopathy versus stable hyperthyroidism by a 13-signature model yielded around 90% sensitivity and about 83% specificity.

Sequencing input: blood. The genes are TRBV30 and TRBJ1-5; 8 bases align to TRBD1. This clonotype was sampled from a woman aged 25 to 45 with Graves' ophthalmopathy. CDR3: CAWARTGRGQPQHF. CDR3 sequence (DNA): TGTGCCTGGGCACGGACAGGGAGGGGTCAGCCCCAGCATTTT.